The next 31 T cell receptor beta chains were all read from a single sample in a study of T cell repertoires in cytomegalovirus infection. TCRdb processed the reads anew with MiXCR; each CDR3 protein has one entry. The sample records under 800,000 distinct CDR3 sequences, 24% being singletons. Material for sequencing was CD8+ T cells from PBMCs. All receptors derive from a human donor in good health (CMV status not recorded). Some clones in this sample may be carry-over from other donors' samples.

This clonotype was counted a few times. The V gene is TRBV6-2 or TRBV6-3, the J gene TRBJ1-5; D is perhaps TRBD1 (6 bases). Germline V lookup: CDR1 MNHEY, CDR2 SVGEGT. V lost 6 bases to trimming and J lost 0 bases, with 12 bases between them. The CDR3 has 15 amino acids. DNA for the CDR3: TGTGCCAGCAGATCGGACAGATATAGCAATCAGCCCCAGCATTTT. Amino acids: CASRSDRYSNQPQHF.

Here the CDR3 reads CASTPSLEETQYF. The DNA for the CDR3 is TGTGCCAGCACCCCTTCCCTCGAGGAGACCCAGTACTTC. The chain combines TRBV7-9 with TRBJ2-5; D is ambiguous. The CDR3 length is 13 residues. The germline V gene has CDR1 SEHNR and CDR2 FQNEAQ (reference sequence). The V end lost 7 bases, the J end lost 5 bases, and 14 bases lay between the germline ends.

V gene TRBV5-6 combines with J gene TRBJ2-1; the D gene is possibly TRBD1 (6 bases). The CDR3 contains 15 residues. V shed 4 bases and J shed 0 bases, with 11 bases lying between them. Germline V gene data show CDR1 as SGHDT and CDR2 as YYEEEE. The DNA of the CDR3 is TGTGCCAGCAGCGTGAGGGACAACTCCTACAATGAGCAGTTCTTC. This gives the protein CASSVRDNSYNEQFF.

This clonotype was seen repeatedly, ten times or more. CDR3 nucleotide sequence: TGTGCCAGCAGTTTAGACGGGGGGGTTGGTGAGCAGTTCTTC. As protein: CASSLDGGVGEQFF. The chain has TRBV28 and TRBJ2-1; 8 nucleotides line up with TRBD2. After removal of 2 bases from V and 9 bases from J, the junction contained 6 bases not matched to a gene. The germline gives CDR1 MDHEN, CDR2 SYDVKM. The CDR3 loop spans 14 amino acids.

This clonotype was recorded a few times. The chain links TRBV27 to TRBJ2-7, with 9 bases fitting TRBD1. The J segment lost 3 bases and the V segment lost 10 bases, leaving 13 bases of the junction unmatched. Germline values: CDR1 MNHEY, CDR2 SMNVEV (reference sequence). This CDR3 spans 15 amino acids. The CDR3 spells CAIRTWTGQGYEQYF. DNA of the CDR3: TGTGCCATCAGGACTTGGACGGGACAGGGCTACGAGCAGTACTTC.

This clonotype has only a few counts. The chain uses TRBV7-9 and TRBJ2-7; D is ambiguous. Germline V lookup: CDR1 SEHNR, CDR2 FQNEAQ (reference sequence). Trimming shortened V by 6 bases and J by 5 bases, and 14 bases separated the two germline ends. The CDR3 is 13 amino acids. The CDR3 loop reads CASSSGLRDEQYF. The DNA for the CDR3 is TGTGCCAGCAGTTCGGGCTTAAGGGACGAGCAGTACTTC.

Only a few counts were recorded for this clonotype. The chain combines TRBV6-2 or TRBV6-3 with TRBJ2-7; 9 bases align to TRBD1. Looked up from germline, CDR1 is MNHEY and CDR2 is SVGEGT. The CDR3 extends over 16 amino acids. J lost 0 bases, V lost 4 bases, and 7 bases had no gene match. The CDR3, as DNA: TGTGCCAGCAGTTTAGAGGGACAGGGAAGCTCCTACGAGCAGTACGTC. Protein product: CASSLEGQGSSYEQYV.

The rearrangement uses TRBV7-9 and TRBJ1-1, with D uncertain. Germline lookup yields CDR1 SEHNR and CDR2 FQNEAQ (reference sequence). V was cut by 5 bases and J by 6 bases, with 19 bases left in between. CDR3 length equals 15 residues. This chain's CDR3 is CASSSPGTGRSEAFF. The CDR3 nucleotides read TGTGCCAGCAGCAGCCCGGGAACGGGTAGGTCTGAAGCTTTCTTT.

The CDR3 region has the DNA TGCAGCGCCCTGGGGACGGCGAACACTGAAGCTTTCTTT. This sequence encodes CSALGTANTEAFF. This chain links TRBV29-1 with TRBJ1-1, with D perhaps matching TRBD1 (5 bases). The CDR3 is 13 amino acids. V was pared by 7 bases and J by 1 base, with 13 bases between. From germline, CDR1 is SQVTM and CDR2 ANQGSEA.

In this sample, this clonotype turned up many times. The chain couples TRBV7-2 to TRBJ2-3, with 7 bases identical to TRBD1. Germline trimming cut 5 bases from V and 2 bases from J; bases unmatched to any gene: 7. The CDR3 covers 15 residues. Germline loops: CDR1 SGHTA, CDR2 FQGNSA. The chain's CDR3 is CASSHGDSNTDTQYF. CDR3 DNA sequence: TGTGCCAGCAGCCATGGGGACAGCAACACAGATACGCAGTATTTT.

This clonotype was observed many times. The chain recombines TRBV7-8 with TRBJ1-2; weak D call: TRBD1 (5 bases). There are 16 residues in the CDR3. The germline gives CDR1 SGHVS, CDR2 FQNEAQ. The V end was cut by 5 bases, the J end by 5 bases, with 21 bases between. For the CDR3, the DNA is TGTGCCAGCAGCCCTTCCGGGGGAAGGATTTATTATGGCTACACCTTC. Its protein is CASSPSGGRIYYGYTF.

The sample holds many counts of this clonotype. The CDR3 DNA reads TGTGCCAGCAGCTTAGAAGGGGGCAGACACAACGAGCAGTACTTC. As protein: CASSLEGGRHNEQYF. The chain recombines TRBV7-8 with TRBJ2-7; 7 positions match TRBD1. Germline V gives CDR1 SGHVS, CDR2 FQNEAQ. V was pared by 1 base and J by 5 bases, with 8 bases of the junction left unmatched. The CDR3 runs 15 residues. Variable domain in full (rest from reference TRBV7-8 and TRBJ2-7): GAGVSQSPRYKVAKRGQDVALRCDPISGHVSLFWYQQALGQGPEFLTYFQNEAQLDKSGLPSDRFFAERPEGSVSTLKIQRTQQEDSAVYLCASSLEGGRHNEQYFGPGTRLTVT.

This clonotype was picked up many times. The J gene is TRBJ2-7, the V gene TRBV28; 11 positions match TRBD2. The CDR3 is 15 residues long. Germline CDR1 MDHEN, CDR2 SYDVKM. The V and J ends lost 6 bases and 2 bases, in that order; junction bases with no gene match: 6. The CDR3: CASSKRLAGTYEQYV. The CDR3 bases are TGTGCCAGCAGCAAAAGACTAGCGGGGACCTACGAGCAGTACGTC.

The rearrangement uses TRBV13 and TRBJ1-2, with D possibly being TRBD1 (5 bases). The CDR3 length is 14 residues. Per germline, CDR1 PRHDT and CDR2 FYEKMQ (reference sequence). V gave up 2 bases and J gave up 6 bases, with 13 bases separating them. DNA for the CDR3: TGTGCCAGCAGCTTAACGGGGCTTGCGGATGGCTACACCTTC. Translated: CASSLTGLADGYTF. Drawing the rest from reference TRBV13 and TRBJ1-2, the complete variable domain is AAGVIQSPRHLIKEKRETATLKCYPIPRHDTVYWYQQGPGQDPQFLISFYEKMQSDKGSIPDRFSAQQFSDYHSELNMSSLELGDSALYFCASSLTGLADGYTFGSGTRLTVV.

Notes on this clonotype: This may arise from a read error, as a much more abundant clone is one base away. The chain combines TRBV12-3 or TRBV12-4 with TRBJ2-2; D is ambiguous. The CDR3 runs to 14 residues. In nucleotides, the CDR3 is TGTGCCAACAGTTTTTCCGGGAACACCGGGGAGCTGTTTTTT. It specifies CANSFSGNTGELFF.

J is TRBJ1-6 and V is TRBV6-2 or TRBV6-3; maybe TRBD1 (5 bases). This CDR3 spans 13 amino acids. CDR1 is MNHEY, CDR2 SVGEGT, per germline. Trimming removed 5 bases from V and 7 bases from J, with 9 bases in between. As DNA, the CDR3 is TGTGCCAGCAGTCGCGACAGCAATTCACCCCTCCACTTT. Translated: CASSRDSNSPLHF.

V and J are TRBV20-1 and TRBJ2-1, with 9 bases that match TRBD2. The trim removed 3 bases at V and 3 bases at J, leaving 6 bases unmatched. The CDR3 consists of 15 residues. Germline V gene data show CDR1 as DFQATT and CDR2 as SNEGSKA (reference sequence). The CDR3 DNA is TGCAGTGCTAGCCCGCTAGCGGGGAACTACAATGAGCAGTTCTTC. It is translated as CSASPLAGNYNEQFF.

The chain is built from TRBV29-1 and TRBJ2-1, with TRBD1 as a possible D gene (5 bases). The CDR3 sequence is 14 residues long. Trimming stripped 2 bases from V and 3 bases from J, with 11 bases between. Per the germline V gene, CDR1 is SQVTM and CDR2 is ANQGSEA. The CDR3 spells CSVENDRNYNEQFF. CDR3 DNA sequence: TGCAGCGTTGAAAACGACAGAAACTACAATGAGCAGTTCTTC.

This clonotype was detected only a few times. The chain links TRBV3-1 to TRBJ2-2, with D unresolved. Germline V gene lookup returns CDR1 LGHDT and CDR2 YNNKEL (reference sequence). Trimming took 4 bases from V and 7 from J, leaving 13 bases between them. The CDR3 length is 14 residues. CDR3 in DNA: TGTGCCAGCAGCCCACCGTTGGGTCACGGGGAGCTGTTTTTT. This sequence encodes CASSPPLGHGELFF.

A word on this clonotype: One end of the junction is discordant with germline, which a read error may explain. The rearrangement joins TRBV28 to TRBJ2-3, with 9 nucleotides matching TRBD2. Looked up from germline, CDR1 is MDHEN and CDR2 is SYDVKM. There are 16 residues in the CDR3. CDR3 loop: CAGSWASGASTDTQYF. CDR3 nucleotides: TGTGCCGGCAGTTGGGCTAGCGGGGCCAGCACAGATACGCAGTATTTT.

This clonotype was counted only a few times. The chain joins TRBV5-6 to TRBJ2-2; D is perhaps TRBD1 (5 bases). There are 16 residues in the CDR3. Germline lookup yields CDR1 SGHDT and CDR2 YYEEEE. The V and J ends lost 0 bases and 4 bases respectively, with 13 bases between them. In DNA, the CDR3 is TGTGCCAGCAGCTTGGAGGCAGGGATGCTCACCGGGGAGCTGTTTTTT. Protein product: CASSLEAGMLTGELFF.

This sequence joins TRBV14 and TRBJ2-1, with D possibly being TRBD1 or TRBD2 (5 bases each). Germline CDR1 and CDR2: SGHDN and FVKESK. V gave up 0 bases and J gave up 8 bases, with 8 bases separating them. CDR3 length: 13 residues. CDR3 coding DNA: TGTGCCAGCAGCCAAGATTTGGGGGATGAGCAGTTCTTC. This sequence encodes CASSQDLGDEQFF.

Only a few counts were recorded for this clonotype. The rearrangement uses TRBV28 and TRBJ2-2; D is ambiguous. The V and J ends lost 6 bases and 6 bases respectively, with 11 bases between them. This CDR3 is built from 13 residues. Germline CDR1 MDHEN, CDR2 SYDVKM. In DNA, the CDR3 is TGTGCCAGCAGAAAAGGAGTCGCCGGGGAGCTGTTTTTT. The encoded protein is CASRKGVAGELFF.

The chain has TRBV27 and TRBJ2-7; 8 bases line up with TRBD2. There are 15 residues in the CDR3. The V segment lost 2 bases and the J segment 0 bases; nucleotides outside the gene matches: 3. Germline assignment: CDR1 MNHEY and CDR2 SMNVEV (reference sequence). CDR3 region: CASSLGAGASYEQYF. CDR3 nucleotide sequence: TGTGCCAGCAGTTTAGGAGCGGGGGCCTCCTACGAGCAGTACTTC.

CDR3 sequence: CASSPDLAGGTDTQYF. CDR3 nucleotides: TGTGCCAGCAGCCCAGATCTAGCGGGGGGCACAGATACGCAGTATTTT. V usage is TRBV12-3 or TRBV12-4 and J usage is TRBJ2-3, with TRBD2 matching 10 bases. The ends lost 6 bases at V and 1 base at J; junction bases unmatched: 7. This CDR3 has 16 residues.

This clonotype has a count of ten or more. The chain combines TRBV7-2 with TRBJ2-5, with TRBD1 matching over 8 bases. V was pared by 5 bases and J by 3 bases, with 8 bases of the junction left unmatched. The CDR3 has 15 amino acids. Germline V CDR1 and CDR2: SGHTA, FQGNSA. CDR3 amino acids: CASSTETGVEETQYF. The CDR3 DNA follows: TGTGCCAGCAGCACAGAGACAGGGGTGGAAGAGACCCAGTACTTC.

This clonotype was seen repeatedly, ten times or more. V gene TRBV7-8 combines with J gene TRBJ1-1; no definite D call. The V and J ends lost 4 bases and 4 bases respectively, with 22 bases between them. Germline-derived CDR1 and CDR2 are SGHVS and FQNEAQ. The CDR3 is made up of 17 amino acids. In nucleotides, the CDR3 is TGTGCCAGCAGCTCCCCCCAATGGCTGGCCGGGAGCACTGAAGCTTTCTTT. Protein sequence: CASSSPQWLAGSTEAFF.

This clonotype has just a few counts. The chain couples TRBV6-2 or TRBV6-3 to TRBJ2-1; D ambiguous. Per germline, CDR1 MNHEY and CDR2 SVGEGT. V lost 6 bases, J lost 4 bases, and 19 bases lay in between. The CDR3 has 16 amino acids. The CDR3 loop reads CASRKPTLDLYNEQFF. Here the CDR3 DNA reads TGTGCCAGCAGAAAACCGACCCTGGACCTTTACAATGAGCAGTTCTTC.

This clonotype was seen a few times. The rearrangement joins TRBV9 to TRBJ2-4; the match to TRBD2 covers 16 bases. The ends lost 3 bases at V and 0 bases at J; junction bases unmatched: 6. CDR3 length: 19 residues. Germline CDR1 and CDR2: SGDLS and YYNGEE. Written as DNA, the CDR3 is TGTGCCAGCAGCGCCGGGACTAGCGGGGGGGATATAGCCAAAAACATTCAGTACTTC. Residues: CASSAGTSGGDIAKNIQYF.

The genes are TRBV29-1 and TRBJ2-1; 10 positions match TRBD2. J was trimmed by 9 bases and V by 5 bases; bases with no gene match: 10. The CDR3 runs to 14 residues. Germline V gene lookup returns CDR1 SQVTM and CDR2 ANQGSEA. The CDR3 loop reads CSVRVAGGNSEQFF. The CDR3 region has the DNA TGCAGCGTTAGGGTAGCGGGGGGAAACAGTGAGCAGTTCTTC.

The chain carries TRBV6-6 and TRBJ2-5, with D possibly matching TRBD1 (5 bases). Trimming stripped 5 bases from V and 4 bases from J, with 17 bases between. This CDR3 contains 15 residues. Germline loops: CDR1 MNHNY, CDR2 SVGAGI (reference sequence). DNA for the CDR3: TGTGCCAGCAGTCGTTTCTGGGCCGACAGAGAGACCCAGTACTTC. Its translation: CASSRFWADRETQYF.